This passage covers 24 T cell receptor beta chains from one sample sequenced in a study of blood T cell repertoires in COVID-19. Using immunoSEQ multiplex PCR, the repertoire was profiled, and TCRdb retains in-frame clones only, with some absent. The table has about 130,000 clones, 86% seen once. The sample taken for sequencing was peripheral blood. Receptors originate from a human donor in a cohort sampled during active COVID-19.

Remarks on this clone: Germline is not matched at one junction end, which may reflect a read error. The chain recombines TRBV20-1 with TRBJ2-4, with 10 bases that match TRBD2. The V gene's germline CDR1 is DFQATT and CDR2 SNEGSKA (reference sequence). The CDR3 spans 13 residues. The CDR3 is CSASGTSGNYPVF. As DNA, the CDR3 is TGCAGTGCTAGTGGTACTAGCGGGAACTATCCAGTCTTC.

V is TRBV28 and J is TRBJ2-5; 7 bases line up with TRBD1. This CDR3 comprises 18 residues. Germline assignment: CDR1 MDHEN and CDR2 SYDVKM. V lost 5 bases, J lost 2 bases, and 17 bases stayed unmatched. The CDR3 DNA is TGTGCCAGCAGTCCCGGGACAGCCCAAACCCCAAAACAAGAGACCCAGTACTTC. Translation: CASSPGTAQTPKQETQYF.

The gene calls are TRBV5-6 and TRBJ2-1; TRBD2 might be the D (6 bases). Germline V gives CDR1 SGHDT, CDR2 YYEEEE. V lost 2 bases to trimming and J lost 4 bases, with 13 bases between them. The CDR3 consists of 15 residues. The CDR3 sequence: CASSFNGLNYNEQFF. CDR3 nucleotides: TGTGCCAGCAGCTTCAACGGACTAAATTACAATGAGCAGTTCTTC.

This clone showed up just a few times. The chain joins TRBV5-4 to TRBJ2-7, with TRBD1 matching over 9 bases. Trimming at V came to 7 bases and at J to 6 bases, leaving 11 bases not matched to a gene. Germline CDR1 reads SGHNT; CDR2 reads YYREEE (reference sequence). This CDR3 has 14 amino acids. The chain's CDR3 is CASGSRDRATEQYF. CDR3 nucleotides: TGTGCCAGCGGTTCGAGGGACAGGGCCACCGAGCAGTACTTC.

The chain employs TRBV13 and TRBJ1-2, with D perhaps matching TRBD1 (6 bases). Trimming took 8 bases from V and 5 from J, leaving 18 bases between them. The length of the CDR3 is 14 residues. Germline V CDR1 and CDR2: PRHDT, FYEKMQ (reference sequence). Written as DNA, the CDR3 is TGTGCCAGCCGACAACTGGGGGGGCCTTATGGCTACACCTTC. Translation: CASRQLGGPYGYTF.

The CDR3 spells CASSEVRGPLGEQFF. DNA for the CDR3: TGTGCCAGCAGTGAAGTCAGGGGGCCCTTGGGTGAGCAGTTCTTC. The chain joins TRBV2 to TRBJ2-1; TRBD1 aligns across 8 bases. Germline lookup yields CDR1 SNHLY and CDR2 FYNNEI. The CDR3 is 15 amino acids. V shed 1 base and J 9 bases; nucleotides not matched to a gene: 8.

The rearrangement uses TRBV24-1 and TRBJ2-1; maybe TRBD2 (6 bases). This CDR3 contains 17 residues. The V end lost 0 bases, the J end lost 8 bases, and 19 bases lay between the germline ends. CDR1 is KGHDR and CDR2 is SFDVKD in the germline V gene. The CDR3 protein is CATSDLAAKGRRDEQFF. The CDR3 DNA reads TGTGCCACCAGTGATTTGGCGGCAAAGGGGAGGCGGGATGAGCAGTTCTTC.

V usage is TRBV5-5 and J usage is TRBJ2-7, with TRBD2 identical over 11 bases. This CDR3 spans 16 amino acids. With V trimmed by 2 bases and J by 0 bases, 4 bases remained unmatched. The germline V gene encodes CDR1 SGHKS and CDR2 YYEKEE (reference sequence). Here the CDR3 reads CASSFETSGSSYEQYF. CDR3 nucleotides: TGTGCCAGCAGCTTTGAAACTAGCGGGAGCTCCTACGAGCAGTACTTC.

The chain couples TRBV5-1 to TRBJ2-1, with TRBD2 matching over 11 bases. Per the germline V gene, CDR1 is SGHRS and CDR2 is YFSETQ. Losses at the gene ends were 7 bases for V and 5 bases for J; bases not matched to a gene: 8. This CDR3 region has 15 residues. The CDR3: CASRGLAGGNNEQFF. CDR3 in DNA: TGCGCCAGCCGAGGCCTAGCGGGAGGTAACAATGAGCAGTTCTTC.

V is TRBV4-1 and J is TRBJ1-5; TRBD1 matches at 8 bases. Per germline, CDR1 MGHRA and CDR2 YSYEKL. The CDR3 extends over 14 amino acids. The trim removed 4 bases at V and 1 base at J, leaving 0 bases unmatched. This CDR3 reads CASSRDRSNQPQHF. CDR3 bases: TGCGCCAGCAGCCGGGACAGGAGCAATCAGCCCCAGCATTTT.

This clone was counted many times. The CDR3 nucleotides read TGTGCCAGCATATATTCTGGAAACACCATATATTTT. Translation: CASIYSGNTIYF. This chain uses TRBV6-5 with TRBJ1-3, with D hard to call. With 7 bases removed from V and 1 base from J, the gap between germline ends came to 5 bases. The CDR3 runs 12 residues. Germline V CDR1 and CDR2: MNHEY, SVGAGI.

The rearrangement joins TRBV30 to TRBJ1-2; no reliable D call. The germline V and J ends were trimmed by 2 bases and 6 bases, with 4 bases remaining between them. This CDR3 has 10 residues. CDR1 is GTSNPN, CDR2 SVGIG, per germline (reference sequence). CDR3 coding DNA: TGTGCCTGGAGTACAGATGGCTACACCTTC. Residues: CAWSTDGYTF.

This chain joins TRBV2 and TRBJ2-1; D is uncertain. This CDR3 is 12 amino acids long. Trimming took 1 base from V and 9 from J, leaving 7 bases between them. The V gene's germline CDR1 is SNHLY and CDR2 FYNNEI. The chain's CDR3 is CASSEETSEQFF. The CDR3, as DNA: TGTGCCAGCAGTGAAGAGACTTCTGAGCAGTTCTTC. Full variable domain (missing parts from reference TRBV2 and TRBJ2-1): EPEVTQTPSHQVTQMGQEVILRCVPISNHLYFYWYRQILGQKVEFLVSFYNNEISEKSEIFDDQFSVERPDGSNFTLKIRSTKLEDSAMYFCASSEETSEQFFGPGTRLTVL.

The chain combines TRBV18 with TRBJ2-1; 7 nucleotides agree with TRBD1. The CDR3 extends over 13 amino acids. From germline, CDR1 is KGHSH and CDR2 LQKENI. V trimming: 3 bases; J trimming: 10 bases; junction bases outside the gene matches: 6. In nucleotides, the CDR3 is TGTGCCAGCTCACCCACAGGGGTCAGCGAGCAGTTCTTC. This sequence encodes CASSPTGVSEQFF.

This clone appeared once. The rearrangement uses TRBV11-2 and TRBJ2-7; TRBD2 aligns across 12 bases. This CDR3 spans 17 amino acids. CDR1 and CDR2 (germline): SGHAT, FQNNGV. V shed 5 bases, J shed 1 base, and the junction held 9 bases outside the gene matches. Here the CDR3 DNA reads TGTGCCAGCAGCCCGCGACTAGCGGGAGCGCGTTCCTACGAGCAGTACTTC. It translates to CASSPRLAGARSYEQYF.

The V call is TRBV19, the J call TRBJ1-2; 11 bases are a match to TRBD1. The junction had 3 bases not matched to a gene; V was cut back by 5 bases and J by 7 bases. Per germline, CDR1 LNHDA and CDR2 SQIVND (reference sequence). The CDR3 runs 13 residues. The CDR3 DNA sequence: TGTGCCAGTAGTTTCGGGACAGGGGGTGGCTACACCTTC. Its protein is CASSFGTGGGYTF.

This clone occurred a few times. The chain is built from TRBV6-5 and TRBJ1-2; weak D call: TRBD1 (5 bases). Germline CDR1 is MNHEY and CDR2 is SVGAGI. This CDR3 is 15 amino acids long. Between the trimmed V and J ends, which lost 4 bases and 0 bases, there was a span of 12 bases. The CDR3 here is CASSSPTGTNYGYTF. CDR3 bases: TGTGCCAGCAGTTCGCCCACAGGCACTAACTATGGCTACACCTTC.

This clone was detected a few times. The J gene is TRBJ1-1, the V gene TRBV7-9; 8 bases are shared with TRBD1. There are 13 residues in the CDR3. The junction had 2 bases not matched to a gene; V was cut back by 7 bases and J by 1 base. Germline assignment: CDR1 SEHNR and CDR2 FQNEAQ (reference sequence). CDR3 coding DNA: TGTGCCAGCACCGGGACAGGGAACACTGAAGCTTTCTTT. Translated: CASTGTGNTEAFF. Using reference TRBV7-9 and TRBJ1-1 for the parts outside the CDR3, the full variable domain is DTGVSQNPRHKITKRGQNVTFRCDPISEHNRLYWYRQTLGQGPEFLTYFQNEAQLEKSRLLSDRFSAERPKGSFSTLEIQRTEQGDSAMYLCASTGTGNTEAFFGQGTRLTVV.

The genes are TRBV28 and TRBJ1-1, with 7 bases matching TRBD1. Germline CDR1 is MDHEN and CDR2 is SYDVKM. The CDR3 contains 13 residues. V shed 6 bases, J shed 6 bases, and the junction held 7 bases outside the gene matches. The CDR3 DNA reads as TGTGCCAGCAGCAGACAGGGAAGGCCTGAAGCTTTCTTT. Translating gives CASSRQGRPEAFF.

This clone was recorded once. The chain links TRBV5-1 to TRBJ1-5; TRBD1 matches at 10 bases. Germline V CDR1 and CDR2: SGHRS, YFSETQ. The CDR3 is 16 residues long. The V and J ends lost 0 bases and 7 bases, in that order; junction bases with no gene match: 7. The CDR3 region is CASSLGVGTGAQPQHF. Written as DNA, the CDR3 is TGCGCCAGCAGCTTGGGAGTAGGGACAGGGGCCCAGCCCCAGCATTTT.

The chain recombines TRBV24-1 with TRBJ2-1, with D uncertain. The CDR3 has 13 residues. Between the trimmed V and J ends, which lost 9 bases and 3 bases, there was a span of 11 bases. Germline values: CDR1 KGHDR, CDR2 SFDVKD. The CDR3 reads CATGATNYNEQFF. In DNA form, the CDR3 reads TGTGCCACCGGAGCTACCAACTACAATGAGCAGTTCTTC.

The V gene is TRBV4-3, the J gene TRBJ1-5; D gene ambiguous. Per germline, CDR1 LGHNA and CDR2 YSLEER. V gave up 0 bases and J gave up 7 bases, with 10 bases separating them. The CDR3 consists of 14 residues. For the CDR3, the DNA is TGCGCCAGCAGCCAAGAGTCAGGTTTACAGCCCCAGCATTTT. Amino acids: CASSQESGLQPQHF.

This CDR3 is CASSIRGDRALNEQFF. The CDR3 region has the DNA TGTGCCAGTAGTATCCGGGGGGACAGGGCTTTAAATGAGCAGTTCTTC. The V and J genes are TRBV19 and TRBJ2-1; TRBD1 matches at 9 bases. This CDR3 is 16 amino acids long. Per germline, CDR1 LNHDA and CDR2 SQIVND (reference sequence). V shed 3 bases and J 7 bases; nucleotides not matched to a gene: 10.

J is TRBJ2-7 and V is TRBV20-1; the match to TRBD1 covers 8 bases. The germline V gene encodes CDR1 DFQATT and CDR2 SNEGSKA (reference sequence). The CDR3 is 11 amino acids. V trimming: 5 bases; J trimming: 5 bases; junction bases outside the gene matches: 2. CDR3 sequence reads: CSASTGDEQYF. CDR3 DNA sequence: TGCAGTGCTTCGACAGGGGACGAGCAGTACTTC.